The source of this TCR beta chain is a study of T-cell reconstitution after alpha-beta-depleted transplantation in children. Notes on the study in general: Diversity and T-cell counts at one year after transplant derived mostly from new T cells. For some patients, TCRbeta diversity was high at day 60 because of recipient T cells and thymic progenitors that survived. Where alpha-beta T cells came from about two months after transplant was reportedly several hundred expanded graft clones.

Unique molecular identifiers were incorporated into the prepared TCRbeta library. TCRdb re-derived calls from the PCR reads in MiXCR, one entry per CDR3 protein. The sample lists approximately 190,000 distinct CDR3 sequences, 6.3% occurring once. This clonotype was picked up many times. Antigen specificity is unknown. V shed 0 bases, J shed 4 bases, and the junction held 12 bases outside the gene matches. Germline V gene lookup returns CDR1 LGHNA and CDR2 YNFKEQ. This CDR3 is built from 18 residues. The TCR was taken from a girl less than two years old with combined immunodeficiency, due to receive a stem cell transplant. Sequencing used PBMCs, obtained before TCRalphabeta/CD19-depleted stem cell transplant. The chain is built from TRBV4-2 and TRBJ2-1, with 7 bases fitting TRBD2. In DNA, the CDR3 is TGTGCCAGCAGCCAAGATTGGCTAGCGGCGGCAACTTACAATGAGCAGTTCTTC. Translating it yields CASSQDWLAAATYNEQFF.